The 8 T cell receptor beta chains below all came from one sample that was sequenced in a study of blood T cell repertoires in COVID-19. Sequencing used immunoSEQ multiplex PCR; TCRdb keeps in-frame clones, though not all of them. The table lists more than 350,000 clones, 80% to 90% of them singletons. The specimen was PBMCs or T cells enriched from blood (not recorded which). These receptor sequences come from a man between 18 and 35 years old who had recovered from COVID-19.

This chain uses TRBV3-1 (or the pseudogene TRBV3-2) with TRBJ2-1; 7 bases map to TRBD1. The germline V gene encodes CDR1 LGHDT and CDR2 YNNKEL (reference sequence). The V and J ends lost 1 base and 10 bases, in that order; junction bases with no gene match: 7. The CDR3 runs to 14 residues. CDR3 sequence: CASSQGGGGREQFF. DNA for the CDR3: TGTGCCAGCAGCCAAGGAGGGGGCGGTAGGGAGCAGTTCTTC.

The rearrangement joins TRBV5-1 to TRBJ1-4; D call uncertain. The CDR3 extends over 13 amino acids. Germline V gene sequence: CDR1 SGHRS, CDR2 YFSETQ. V lost 4 bases and J lost 8, with 12 bases in between. CDR3 sequence (DNA): TGCGCCAGCAGCCCCCCGGCGGGGGAAAAACTGTTTTTT. Its translation: CASSPPAGEKLFF.

V is TRBV28 and J is TRBJ1-4, with 8 positions matching TRBD1. V lost 6 bases, J lost 10 bases, and 22 bases stayed unmatched. Germline values: CDR1 MDHEN, CDR2 SYDVKM. This CDR3 has 18 amino acids. The CDR3 region is CASSQIGTGFGSRSKLFF. The CDR3, as DNA: TGTGCCAGCAGCCAAATCGGGACAGGATTTGGATCTCGCTCAAAACTGTTTTTT.

The chain joins TRBV7-2 to TRBJ1-6, with a weak D call TRBD1 (6 bases). The CDR3 has 15 amino acids. CDR1 SGHTA and CDR2 FQGNSA come from the germline V gene. The V end lost 4 bases, the J end lost 10 bases, and 17 bases lay between the germline ends. For the CDR3, the DNA is TGTGCCAGCAGCTCCACAGGGAACGGTGGGTCACCCCTCCACTTT. Translation: CASSSTGNGGSPLHF.

The chain joins TRBV7-9 to TRBJ2-7; maybe TRBD2 (6 bases). The CDR3 totals 15 residues. Deletions cut 1 base from V and 0 bases from J, with 10 bases between. Looked up from germline, CDR1 is SEHNR and CDR2 is FQNEAQ (reference sequence). CDR3 sequence: CASSLGGVLSYEQYF. CDR3 nucleotide sequence: TGTGCCAGCAGCTTAGGCGGGGTTCTCTCCTACGAGCAGTACTTC.

The rearrangement links TRBV9 to TRBJ2-7; the D gene is possibly TRBD1 (6 bases). From germline, CDR1 is SGDLS and CDR2 YYNGEE. CDR3 length equals 13 residues. V was cut by 3 bases and J by 3 bases, with 10 bases left in between. CDR3 amino acids: CASSAGHGYEQYF. CDR3 nucleotide sequence: TGTGCCAGCAGCGCGGGACATGGCTACGAGCAGTACTTC.

Turning to this clone: Mismatch with germline at one junction end may stem from a read error. J is TRBJ1-2 and V is TRBV6-5; 7 bases align to TRBD1. Per the germline V gene, CDR1 is MNHEY and CDR2 is SVGAGI. The CDR3 has 14 amino acids. CDR3 sequence reads: CASSDSTGWNGYTF. The CDR3 DNA sequence: TGTGCCAGCAGTGACTCGACAGGGTGGAATGGCTACACCTTC.

On this clone itself: The same CDR3 is also encoded by other DNA sequences in this sample. The V and J genes are TRBV30 and TRBJ1-5, with D unclear. The CDR3 contains 13 residues. CDR1 is GTSNPN and CDR2 is SVGIG in the germline V gene (reference sequence). The V gene lost 0 bases and the J gene lost 2 bases, with 5 bases spanning the gap. CDR3 bases: TGTGCCTGGAGTGTTTCAGGCAATCAGCCCCAGCATTTT. Its protein is CAWSVSGNQPQHF.